These 8 T cell receptor beta chains were all obtained from the same sample, sequenced in a study of Ad26.COV2.S vaccination and SARS-CoV-2 variants. Clones were read by immunoSEQ multiplex PCR, and TCRdb kept only the in-frame ones, dropping some. The sample carries 300,000 to 350,000 clones, 86% recorded once. Treatment described: about 20 received Ad26.COV2.S at low or high dose, single or two shots; several received placebo; per-sample allocation not given. Material that was analyzed had been drawn on day 63 after the first vaccine or placebo injection. This specimen consisted of peripheral blood, obtained in a trial of Ad26.COV2.S vaccine versus placebo. The receptors here all came from a person between 18 and 65 years old who received the Ad26.COV2.S COVID-19 vaccine or a placebo.

The V call is TRBV7-2, the J call TRBJ2-1; 10 bases line up with TRBD1. The trim removed 9 bases at V and 9 bases at J, leaving 8 bases unmatched. The CDR3 is 13 amino acids. The germline V gene encodes CDR1 SGHTA and CDR2 FQGNSA. The CDR3 here is CASLWTGGVEQFF. DNA of the CDR3: TGTGCCAGTCTATGGACAGGGGGAGTTGAGCAGTTCTTC.

V usage is TRBV2 and J usage is TRBJ1-4; D perhaps matches TRBD1 (6 bases). Germline V gene sequence: CDR1 SNHLY, CDR2 FYNNEI. V was shortened by 6 bases and J by 5 bases, with 16 bases between the two germline ends. The CDR3 length is 15 residues. The CDR3, as DNA: TGTGCCAGCAGAGATGACAGGATAGCAAATGAAAAACTGTTTTTT. Its protein is CASRDDRIANEKLFF.

This chain uses TRBV5-4 with TRBJ2-5; D possibly corresponds to TRBD1 (6 bases). The CDR3 totals 14 residues. CDR1 is SGHNT, CDR2 YYREEE, per germline (reference sequence). Trimming shortened V by 0 bases and J by 3 bases, and 9 bases separated the two germline ends. CDR3 amino acids: CASSLGGDKETQYF. CDR3 sequence (DNA): TGTGCCAGCAGCTTGGGTGGGGACAAAGAGACCCAGTACTTC.

This rearrangement joins TRBV6-5 to TRBJ1-2; perhaps TRBD1 as D (6 bases). CDR1 MNHEY and CDR2 SVGAGI come from the germline V gene. The CDR3 runs 14 residues. Deletions cut 10 bases from V and 3 bases from J, with 18 bases between. The CDR3 DNA is TGTGCCACCGTATTGGGGGGCGAATACTATGGCTACACCTTC. It specifies CATVLGGEYYGYTF.

V is TRBV7-9 and J is TRBJ2-5; 8 nucleotides line up with TRBD1. The J segment lost 5 bases and the V segment lost 5 bases, leaving 7 bases of the junction unmatched. The CDR3 spans 14 residues. Germline V gives CDR1 SEHNR, CDR2 FQNEAQ (reference sequence). CDR3 protein: CASSAQTGVETQYF. The CDR3, as DNA: TGTGCCAGCAGCGCTCAGACAGGGGTCGAGACCCAGTACTTC.

V usage is TRBV4-2 and J usage is TRBJ2-3; 9 nucleotides agree with TRBD1. The CDR3 is 15 residues long. Looked up from germline, CDR1 is LGHNA and CDR2 is YNFKEQ. The V segment lost 3 bases and the J segment 4 bases; nucleotides outside the gene matches: 5. The CDR3 loop reads CASSHATGGADTQYF. In nucleotides, the CDR3 is TGTGCCAGCAGCCATGCCACAGGGGGCGCAGATACGCAGTATTTT.

The rearrangement links TRBV21-1 to TRBJ1-5; the DNA was not compared with TRBD1, the D call given in the table. TRBV21-1 is tagged as a pseudogene. There are 16 residues in the CDR3. CDR3 nucleotides: TGTGCCAGCAGCAAACGGACATGCGGAAGCAATCAGCCCCAGCATTTT. This gives the protein CASSKRTCGSNQPQHF.

As regards this clone: At one of its ends the junction is not consistent with the germline gene, which may arise from a read error. The chain is built from TRBV7-7 and TRBJ2-2, with 8 nucleotides matching TRBD1. Per the germline V gene, CDR1 is SSHAT and CDR2 is FNYEAQ (reference sequence). The CDR3 contains 16 residues. CDR3 bases: TGTGCTAGCAGCACCGGACAGGGACAGGCGACCGGGGAGCTGTTTTTT. Translation: CASSTGQGQATGELFF.